This entry lists 23 T cell receptor beta chains sequenced from one sample in a study of blood T cell repertoires in COVID-19. TCRdb keeps only in-frame clones here, not all; method: immunoSEQ multiplex PCR. The repertoire includes fewer than 110,000 clones, roughly 84% of them detected once, and more than 4% sits in the top ten. The source material was peripheral blood. All receptors come from a human donor in a cohort sampled during active COVID-19.

This chain connects TRBV25-1 to TRBJ1-5, with D perhaps matching TRBD1 (5 bases). V was pared by 3 bases and J by 3 bases, with 9 bases between. This CDR3 is 14 amino acids long. Germline V gene lookup returns CDR1 MGHDK and CDR2 SYGVNS. Written as DNA, the CDR3 is TGTGCCAGCAGTGAGGCAGGGCCCAATCAGCCCCAGCATTTT. Encoded protein: CASSEAGPNQPQHF.

This chain joins TRBV18 and TRBJ1-1, with TRBD1 matching 8 bases. Germline trimming cut 0 bases from V and 1 base from J; bases unmatched to any gene: 7. The germline gives CDR1 KGHSH, CDR2 LQKENI. This CDR3 contains 17 residues. The CDR3 spells CASSPPARGLWNTEAFF. DNA of the CDR3: TGTGCCAGCTCACCACCGGCCAGGGGGCTTTGGAACACTGAAGCTTTCTTT.

The V and J genes are TRBV6-5 and TRBJ1-5; D remains unclear. V was clipped by 7 bases and J by 0 bases, with 4 bases between them. This CDR3 region has 12 residues. From germline, CDR1 is MNHEY and CDR2 SVGAGI. CDR3 in amino acids: CASTNSNQPQHF. The CDR3 DNA reads as TGTGCCAGCACCAATAGCAATCAGCCCCAGCATTTT.

The CDR3: CASSITRGPSYEQYF. DNA for the CDR3: TGTGCCAGTAGTATCACCAGGGGACCCTCCTACGAGCAGTACTTC. The chain links TRBV19 to TRBJ2-7; D may be TRBD1 (6 bases). V was pared by 3 bases and J by 0 bases, with 12 bases between. Germline CDR1 and CDR2: LNHDA and SQIVND (reference sequence). The CDR3 contains 15 residues.

CDR3 region: CASSLSGGQPQHF. Written as DNA, the CDR3 is TGTGCCAGCAGTTTATCAGGGGGACAGCCCCAGCATTTT. The chain joins TRBV27 to TRBJ1-5, with TRBD1 as a possible D gene (6 bases). Trimming removed 0 bases from V and 7 bases from J, with 7 bases in between. Germline CDR1 reads MNHEY; CDR2 reads SMNVEV (reference sequence). This CDR3 region has 13 residues.

The chain carries TRBV30 and TRBJ2-5, with D hard to call. CDR3 length equals 11 residues. Germline V gene lookup returns CDR1 GTSNPN and CDR2 SVGIG (reference sequence). With 2 bases removed from V and 10 bases from J, the gap between germline ends came to 11 bases. The chain's CDR3 is CAWSTRVDQYF. The CDR3 bases are TGTGCCTGGAGTACCCGGGTAGACCAGTACTTC.

V is TRBV6-5 and J is TRBJ2-7; TRBD1 agrees at 7 bases. The V segment lost 4 bases and the J segment 3 bases; nucleotides outside the gene matches: 3. There are 13 residues in the CDR3. Germline V lookup: CDR1 MNHEY, CDR2 SVGAGI. The chain's CDR3 is CASSSGQLYEQYF. In nucleotides, the CDR3 is TGTGCCAGCAGTTCGGGACAGCTCTACGAGCAGTACTTC.

V usage is TRBV7-9 and J usage is TRBJ1-1; D is possibly TRBD1 (6 bases). Germline CDR1 reads SEHNR; CDR2 reads FQNEAQ (reference sequence). Trimming removed 4 bases at V and 1 base at J, with 7 bases between. This CDR3 has 13 residues. The CDR3 spells CASSSQGNTEAFF. The DNA of the CDR3 is TGTGCCAGCAGCTCACAGGGGAACACTGAAGCTTTCTTT.

The chain has TRBV18 and TRBJ2-3; 11 bases fit TRBD2. The CDR3 is 16 amino acids. V lost 3 bases, J lost 6 bases, and 8 bases stayed unmatched. Germline-derived CDR1 and CDR2 are KGHSH and LQKENI. The DNA of the CDR3 is TGTGCCAGCTCACCTAGACTAGCGGGGTTGTCGGATACGCAGTATTTT. Translating gives CASSPRLAGLSDTQYF.

Only a few counts were recorded for this clone. The rearrangement uses TRBV5-1 and TRBJ2-1; 7 nucleotides agree with TRBD2. The germline V gene has CDR1 SGHRS and CDR2 YFSETQ. V lost 0 bases, J lost 4 bases, and 4 bases stayed unmatched. The CDR3 has 15 amino acids. CDR3 residues: CASSLAASGYNEQFF. The CDR3 region has the DNA TGCGCCAGCAGCTTGGCGGCTAGCGGATACAATGAGCAGTTCTTC.

This clone has more than one count but fewer than ten. The V gene is TRBV10-3, the J gene TRBJ2-7; 12 bases are a match to TRBD2. This CDR3 region has 15 residues. V lost 2 bases, J lost 5 bases, and 4 bases stayed unmatched. The germline CDR1 and CDR2 sequences are ENHRY and SYGVKD. CDR3 nucleotides: TGTGCCATCAGTGAGCTAGCGGGAGGGATTCACGAGCAGTACGTC. It codes for CAISELAGGIHEQYV.

The CDR3 nucleotides read TGTGCTAGTGGTTCACCGGGACAGGGGGGCATGAACACTGAAGCTTTCTTT. This codes for CASGSPGQGGMNTEAFF. The chain uses TRBV12-5 and TRBJ1-1; 11 bases map to TRBD1. After removal of 4 bases from V and 0 bases from J, the junction contained 7 bases not matched to a gene. Germline CDR1 is LGHNT and CDR2 is FRNRAP. The CDR3 runs to 17 residues.

V is TRBV7-3 and J is TRBJ2-1; D is perhaps TRBD1 (7 bases). Germline CDR1 is SGHTA and CDR2 is FQGTGA. Trimming took off 3 bases at V and 7 bases at J, with 19 bases between the two ends. This CDR3 spans 16 amino acids. The CDR3 region is CASSFRPGGTANEQFF. The CDR3 nucleotides read TGTGCCAGCAGCTTTAGGCCCGGAGGGACAGCGAATGAGCAGTTCTTC.

This clone has only a few counts. The rearrangement uses TRBV19 and TRBJ1-1, with a tentative D call TRBD1 (5 bases). Between the trimmed V and J ends, which lost 2 bases and 5 bases, there was a span of 18 bases. Germline assignment: CDR1 LNHDA and CDR2 SQIVND (reference sequence). The CDR3 totals 16 residues. In DNA form, the CDR3 reads TGTGCCAGTAGTATAAGTCCCCTCGGGGGAGATACTGAAGCTTTCTTT. Translation: CASSISPLGGDTEAFF.

The rearrangement links TRBV4-3 to TRBJ2-7, with TRBD1 identical over 9 bases. This CDR3 spans 14 amino acids. V was clipped by 3 bases and J by 5 bases; unmatched bases: 5. Germline assignment: CDR1 LGHNA and CDR2 YSLEER. The CDR3 DNA reads as TGCGCCAGCAGCCAGCAACAGGGGGCCCACGAGCAGTACTTC. Translation gives CASSQQQGAHEQYF.

This clone was counted a few times. The chain links TRBV12-5 to TRBJ2-4; TRBD1 agrees at 11 bases. CDR1 is LGHNT, CDR2 FRNRAP, per germline. J lost 1 base, V lost 6 bases, and 11 bases had no gene match. The CDR3 covers 18 residues. In DNA form, the CDR3 reads TGTGCTAGTGGCCCCCCACGGCGGGACAGGGGGGCCAAAAACATTCAGTACTTC. Translated: CASGPPRRDRGAKNIQYF. Combining the CDR3 with reference TRBV12-5 and TRBJ2-4 gives the whole variable domain DARVTQTPRHKVTEMGQEVTMRCQPILGHNTVFWYRQTMMQGLELLAYFRNRAPLDDSGMPKDRFSAEMPDATLATLKIQPSEPRDSAVYFCASGPPRRDRGAKNIQYFGAGTRLSVL.

The chain joins TRBV7-9 to TRBJ2-5; TRBD1 matches at 9 bases. Germline V lookup: CDR1 SEHNR, CDR2 FQNEAQ (reference sequence). The J segment lost 4 bases and the V segment lost 5 bases, leaving 11 bases of the junction unmatched. CDR3 size: 16 residues. The CDR3 bases are TGTGCCAGCAGCCCCCGGGACAGGGTCGTCGGAGAGACCCAGTACTTC. Protein product: CASSPRDRVVGETQYF.

This chain joins TRBV6-5 and TRBJ2-3; TRBD2 matches at 7 bases. The V gene's germline CDR1 is MNHEY and CDR2 SVGAGI. With V trimmed by 5 bases and J by 0 bases, 5 bases remained unmatched. This CDR3 comprises 15 residues. The CDR3 loop is CASSPTSVSTDTQYF. The CDR3 DNA is TGTGCCAGCAGTCCTACTAGCGTGAGCACAGATACGCAGTATTTT.

J is TRBJ2-1 and V is TRBV5-6, with TRBD1 as a possible D gene (6 bases). This CDR3 is 15 amino acids long. Deletions cut 2 bases from V and 3 bases from J, with 12 bases between. Germline CDR1 is SGHDT and CDR2 is YYEEEE. The DNA of the CDR3 is TGTGCCAGCAGCTTCACCGGGACATACTACAATGAGCAGTTCTTC. This translates into CASSFTGTYYNEQFF.

This chain links TRBV18 with TRBJ1-5, with D perhaps TRBD1 (5 bases). The CDR3 runs to 14 residues. Germline CDR1 is KGHSH and CDR2 is LQKENI. V was shortened by 6 bases and J by 0 bases, with 9 bases between the two germline ends. CDR3 sequence (DNA): TGTGCCAGCTCGGGGCAAAATAGCAATCAGCCCCAGCATTTT. Translating gives CASSGQNSNQPQHF. The variable domain in full, with the rest retrieved from reference TRBV18 and TRBJ1-5, is NAGVMQNPRHLVRRRGQEARLRCSPMKGHSHVYWYRQLPEEGLKFMVYLQKENIIDESGMPKERFSAEFPKEGPSILRIQQVVRGDSAAYFCASSGQNSNQPQHFGDGTRLSIL.

The chain couples TRBV19 to TRBJ1-6, with TRBD1 identical over 7 bases. This CDR3 has 13 residues. V lost 6 bases, J lost 10 bases, and 6 bases stayed unmatched. Germline V gives CDR1 LNHDA, CDR2 SQIVND (reference sequence). The CDR3 here is CASSKGARSPLHF. For the CDR3, the DNA is TGTGCCAGTAGCAAGGGGGCGAGGTCACCCCTCCACTTT.

The rearrangement joins TRBV7-9 to TRBJ2-1, with 9 positions matching TRBD1. V lost 5 bases, J lost 1 base, and 15 bases stayed unmatched. The length of the CDR3 is 19 residues. CDR1 is SEHNR, CDR2 FQNEAQ, per germline (reference sequence). As DNA, the CDR3 is TGTGCCAGCAGCCTAATGGGACAGGGAGGCCCCAAATCCTACAATGAGCAGTTCTTC. This sequence encodes CASSLMGQGGPKSYNEQFF.

The chain combines TRBV7-9 with TRBJ2-7; perhaps TRBD1 as D (5 bases). This CDR3 comprises 15 residues. From germline, CDR1 is SEHNR and CDR2 FQNEAQ (reference sequence). V was shortened by 3 bases and J by 2 bases, with 14 bases between the two germline ends. DNA of the CDR3: TGTGCCAGCAGCTTGTCCCAGGGATCACCCTACGAGCAGTACTTC. Its translation is CASSLSQGSPYEQYF.